This T cell receptor beta chain was sequenced for a study of T cell repertoires in cytomegalovirus infection. TCRdb passed the reads through MiXCR, listing each CDR3 protein once. The data show about 700,000 distinct CDR3 sequences, about 33% seen once. Concerning this clonotype itself: Antigen unknown.

CDR3 length: 15 amino acids. From germline, CDR1 is MNHEY and CDR2 SVGEGT. V gave up 6 bases and J gave up 4 bases, with 16 bases separating them. The chain recombines TRBV6-2 or TRBV6-3 with TRBJ1-5; D is uncertain. The source material was cultured PBMCs, sampled from culture after CMV antigen stimulation. This receptor was identified in a human donor in good health (CMV status not recorded). Some clones in this sample may be carry-over from other donors' samples. CDR3 DNA: TGTGCCAGCAGACATACCACATGGCGAAATCAGCCCCAGCATTTT. Its protein is CASRHTTWRNQPQHF.